This T cell receptor (beta chain) was observed in a study of T cell changes during pregnancy in multiple sclerosis. CDR1 and CDR2 from the germline V gene are SQVTM and ANQGSEA. V lost 4 bases to trimming and J lost 4 bases, with 20 bases between them. This CDR3 contains 15 residues. TCRdb's copy holds only in-frame clones and misses some; the assay was immunoSEQ multiplex PCR. The table lists about 26,000 clones, 89% of them singletons, with roughly 15% in the top ten. The sequencing here drew on CD8+ T cells from peripheral blood mononuclear cells, taken in the second trimester of pregnancy. The chain carries TRBV29-1 and TRBJ2-7; tentatively, D is TRBD1 (5 bases). This sequence was found in a female donor with multiple sclerosis, enrolled in a pregnancy study. CDR3 region: CSVGSADTQSYEQYF. The CDR3 nucleotides read TGCAGCGTTGGATCGGCGGACACCCAGTCATACGAGCAGTACTTC.